This TCR beta chain was recorded in a study of T cells after yellow fever vaccination. This clonotype was found many times. Its specificity is not known. Germline V CDR1 and CDR2: MNHEY, SVGEGT. Trimming left V 8 bases short and J 2 bases short, with 13 bases between. The CDR3 length is 14 residues. As TCR cDNA was made by 5'RACE template switching, a universal primer site and UMIs were added. TCRdb called the 5' RACE reads again in MiXCR, with one record for every CDR3 protein. Seen here are 140,000 to 150,000 distinct CDR3 sequences, under 7% observed once, and the top ten hold more than 0.6%. Study observations and caveats: The secondary response showed a weaker magnitude and a faster peak, day 5 versus 15. One caveat is that FACS-sorted repertoires could contain abundant clonotypes contaminating from the bulk population. Only a minor proportion of clonotypes was detected across both CD4 and CD8 compartments.

The sequencing here drew on CD4+ T cells sorted from PBMCs, taken 10 days after the yellow fever booster vaccination. The clonotype was recovered from a man younger than 40 who received the YFV17D yellow fever vaccine. This chain joins TRBV6-2 or TRBV6-3 and TRBJ1-5; a possible D gene is TRBD1 (5 bases). The CDR3, as DNA: TGTGCCAGCGGGAAGGGGAATCGCAATCAGCCCCAGCATTTT. Its protein product is CASGKGNRNQPQHF.